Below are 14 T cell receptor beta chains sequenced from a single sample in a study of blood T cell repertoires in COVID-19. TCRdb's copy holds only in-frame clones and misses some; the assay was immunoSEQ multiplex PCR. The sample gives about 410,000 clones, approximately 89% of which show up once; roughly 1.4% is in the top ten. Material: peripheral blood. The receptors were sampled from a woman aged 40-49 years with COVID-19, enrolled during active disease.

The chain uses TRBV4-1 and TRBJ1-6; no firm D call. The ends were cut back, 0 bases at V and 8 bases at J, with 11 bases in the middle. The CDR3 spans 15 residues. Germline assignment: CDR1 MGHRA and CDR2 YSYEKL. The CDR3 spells CASSQDLGEYSPLHF. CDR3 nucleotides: TGCGCCAGCAGCCAAGACCTCGGGGAGTATTCACCCCTCCACTTT.

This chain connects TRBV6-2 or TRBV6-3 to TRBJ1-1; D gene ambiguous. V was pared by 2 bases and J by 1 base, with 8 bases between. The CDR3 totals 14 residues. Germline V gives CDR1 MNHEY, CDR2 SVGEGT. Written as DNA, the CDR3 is TGTGCCAGCAGTTACACAGCAGCGAACACTGAAGCTTTCTTT. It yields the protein CASSYTAANTEAFF.

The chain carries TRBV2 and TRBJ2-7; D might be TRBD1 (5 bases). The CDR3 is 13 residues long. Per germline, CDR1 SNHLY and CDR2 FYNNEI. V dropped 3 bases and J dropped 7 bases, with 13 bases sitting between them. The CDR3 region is CASSEGQELEQYF. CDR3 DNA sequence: TGTGCCAGCAGTGAGGGGCAGGAGCTGGAGCAGTACTTC.

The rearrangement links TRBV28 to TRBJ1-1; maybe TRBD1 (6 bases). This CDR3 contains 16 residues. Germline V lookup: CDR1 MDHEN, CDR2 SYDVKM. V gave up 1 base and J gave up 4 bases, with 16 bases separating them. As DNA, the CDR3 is TGTGCCAGCAGTTTATCCATCTTGACAGGCGGCACTGAAGCTTTCTTT. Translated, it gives CASSLSILTGGTEAFF.

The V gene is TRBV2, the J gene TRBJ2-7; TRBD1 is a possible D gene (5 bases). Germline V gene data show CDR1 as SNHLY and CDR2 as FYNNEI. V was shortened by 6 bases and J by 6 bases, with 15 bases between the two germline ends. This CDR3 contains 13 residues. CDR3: CASSRDAPSEQYF. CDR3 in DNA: TGTGCCAGCAGCAGGGATGCCCCCTCCGAGCAGTACTTC. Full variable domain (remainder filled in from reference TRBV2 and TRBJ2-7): EPEVTQTPSHQVTQMGQEVILRCVPISNHLYFYWYRQILGQKVEFLVSFYNNEISEKSEIFDDQFSVERPDGSNFTLKIRSTKLEDSAMYFCASSRDAPSEQYFGPGTRLTVT.

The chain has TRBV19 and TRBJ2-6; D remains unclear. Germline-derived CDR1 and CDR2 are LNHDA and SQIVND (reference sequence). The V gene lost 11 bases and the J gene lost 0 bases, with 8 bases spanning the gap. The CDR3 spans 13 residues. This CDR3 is CAGRSSGANVLTF. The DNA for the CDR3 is TGTGCCGGCCGGAGCTCTGGGGCCAACGTCCTGACTTTC.

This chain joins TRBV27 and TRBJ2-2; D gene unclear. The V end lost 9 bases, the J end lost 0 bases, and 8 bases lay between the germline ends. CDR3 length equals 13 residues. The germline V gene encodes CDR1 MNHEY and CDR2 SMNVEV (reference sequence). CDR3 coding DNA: TGTGCCAGTATTTCAGCGAACACCGGGGAGCTGTTTTTT. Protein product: CASISANTGELFF.

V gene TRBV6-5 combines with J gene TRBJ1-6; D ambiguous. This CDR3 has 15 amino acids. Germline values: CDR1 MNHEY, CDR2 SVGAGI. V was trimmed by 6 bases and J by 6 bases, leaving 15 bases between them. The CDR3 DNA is TGTGCCAGCAGCTACGGTGGCCAATTTAATTCACCCCTCCACTTT. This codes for CASSYGGQFNSPLHF.

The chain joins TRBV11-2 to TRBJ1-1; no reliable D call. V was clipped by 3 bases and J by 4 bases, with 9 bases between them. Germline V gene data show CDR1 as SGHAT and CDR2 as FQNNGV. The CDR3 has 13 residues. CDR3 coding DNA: TGTGCCAGCAGCTTCTTACGGGGCACTGAAGCTTTCTTT. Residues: CASSFLRGTEAFF.

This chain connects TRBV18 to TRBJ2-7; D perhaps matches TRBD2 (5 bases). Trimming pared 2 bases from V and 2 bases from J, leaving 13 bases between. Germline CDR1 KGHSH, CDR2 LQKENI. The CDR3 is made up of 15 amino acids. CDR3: CASSPYISGPYEQYF. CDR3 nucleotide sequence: TGTGCCAGCTCACCATACATCAGCGGCCCCTACGAGCAGTACTTC.

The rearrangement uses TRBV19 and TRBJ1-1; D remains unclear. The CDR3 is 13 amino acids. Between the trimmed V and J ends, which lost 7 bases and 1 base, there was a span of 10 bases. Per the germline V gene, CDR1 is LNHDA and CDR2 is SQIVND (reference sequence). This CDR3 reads CASNEATNTEAFF. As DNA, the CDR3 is TGTGCCAGTAATGAGGCGACGAACACTGAAGCTTTCTTT.

DNA of the CDR3: TGTGCCAGCACCTCTATTCACCACTATAATTCACCCCTCCACTTT. Protein product: CASTSIHHYNSPLHF. This chain connects TRBV28 to TRBJ1-6, with D unclear. The CDR3 length is 15 residues. Germline V CDR1 and CDR2: MDHEN, SYDVKM. V was trimmed by 7 bases and J by 3 bases, leaving 13 bases between them.

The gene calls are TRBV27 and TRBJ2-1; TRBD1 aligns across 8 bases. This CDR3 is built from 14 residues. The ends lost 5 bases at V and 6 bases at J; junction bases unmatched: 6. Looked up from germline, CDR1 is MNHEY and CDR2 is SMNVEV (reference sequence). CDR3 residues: CASSGTGQINEQFF. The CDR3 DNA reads TGTGCCAGCAGTGGGACAGGACAAATCAATGAGCAGTTCTTC.

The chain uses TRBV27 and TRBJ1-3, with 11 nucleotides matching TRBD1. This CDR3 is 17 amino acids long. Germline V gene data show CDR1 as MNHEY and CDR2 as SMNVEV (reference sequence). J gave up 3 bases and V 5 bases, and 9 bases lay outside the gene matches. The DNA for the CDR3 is TGTGCCAGCAGTCCGGTGTGGACAGGGGGCTATGGAAACACCATATATTTT. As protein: CASSPVWTGGYGNTIYF.